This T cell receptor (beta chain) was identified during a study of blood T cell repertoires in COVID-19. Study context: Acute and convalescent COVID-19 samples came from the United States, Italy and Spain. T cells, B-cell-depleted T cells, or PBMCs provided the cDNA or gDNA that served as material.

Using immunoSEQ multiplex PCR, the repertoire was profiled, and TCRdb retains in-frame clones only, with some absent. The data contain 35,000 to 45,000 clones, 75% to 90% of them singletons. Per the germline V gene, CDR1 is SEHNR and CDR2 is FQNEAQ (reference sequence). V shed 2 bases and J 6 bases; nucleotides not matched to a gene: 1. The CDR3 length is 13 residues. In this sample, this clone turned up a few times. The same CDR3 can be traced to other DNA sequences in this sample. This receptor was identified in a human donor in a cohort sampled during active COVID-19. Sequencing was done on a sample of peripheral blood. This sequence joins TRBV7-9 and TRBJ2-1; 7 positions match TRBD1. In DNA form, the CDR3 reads TGTGCCAGCAGCTTAAACAGGGGCAATGAGCAGTTCTTC. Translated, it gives CASSLNRGNEQFF.